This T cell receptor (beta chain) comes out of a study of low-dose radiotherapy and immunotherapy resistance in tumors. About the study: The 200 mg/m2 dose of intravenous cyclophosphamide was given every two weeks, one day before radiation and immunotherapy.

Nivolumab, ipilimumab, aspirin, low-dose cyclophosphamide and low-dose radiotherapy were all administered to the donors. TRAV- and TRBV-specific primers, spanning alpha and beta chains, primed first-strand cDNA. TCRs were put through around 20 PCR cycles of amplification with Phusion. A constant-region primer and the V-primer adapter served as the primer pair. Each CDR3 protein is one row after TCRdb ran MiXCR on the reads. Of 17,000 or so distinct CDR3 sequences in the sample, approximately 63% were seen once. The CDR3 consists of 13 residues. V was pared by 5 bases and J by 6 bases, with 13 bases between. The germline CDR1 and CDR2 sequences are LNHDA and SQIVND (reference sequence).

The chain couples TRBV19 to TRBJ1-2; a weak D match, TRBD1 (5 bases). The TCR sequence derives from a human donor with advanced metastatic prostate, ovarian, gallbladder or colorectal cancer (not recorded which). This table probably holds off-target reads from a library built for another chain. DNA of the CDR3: TGTGCCAGTAGTGCGCAGGGTTGGGATGGCTACACCTTC. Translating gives CASSAQGWDGYTF.